A single sample is the source of the 5 T cell receptor beta chains below, sequenced in a study of cytomegalovirus exposure and HLA in healthy donors (dated by TCRdb to about 2017). The library relied on the immunoSEQ multiplex PCR assay. For the multiplex PCR, a mixture combining 60 forward primers for TCR Vbeta segments and 13 reverse primers for TCR Jbeta segments was used. Sourced from immuneACCESS, this table was stored by TCRdb with only in-frame sequences that have V and J called. A share of the clones is absent; for the studies checked, an unresolved V gene accounts for under half, and the remainder has no known explanation. A total of 100,000 or so clones appear in this sample, around 83% of them only once. Of the sample, 1.2% is held by the ten largest clones. The sample consisted of PBMCs. The receptors come from a young woman in good health and CMV-seronegative.

This sequence joins TRBV7-3 and TRBJ1-1; unclear D gene. In germline, CDR1 is SGHTA, CDR2 FQGTGA. The CDR3 contains 13 residues. Trimming took off 5 bases at V and 0 bases at J, with 7 bases between the two ends. This CDR3 is CASSRNMNTEAFF. CDR3 DNA: TGTGCCAGCAGCCGAAACATGAACACTGAAGCTTTCTTT.

The chain carries TRBV5-8 and TRBJ1-4; possibly TRBD1 for D (5 bases). V gave up 0 bases and J gave up 4 bases, with 10 bases separating them. This CDR3 has 15 residues. The germline V gene has CDR1 SGHTS and CDR2 YDEGEE. CDR3 region: CASSLGRQSNEKLFF. The CDR3, as DNA: TGTGCCAGCAGCTTGGGTCGACAGAGTAATGAAAAACTGTTTTTT. Drawing the rest from reference TRBV5-8 and TRBJ1-4, the complete variable domain is EAGVTQSPTHLIKTRGQQATLRCSPISGHTSVYWYQQALGLGLQFLLWYDEGEERNRGNFPPRFSGRQFPNYSSELNVNALELEDSALYLCASSLGRQSNEKLFFGSGTQLSVL.

The gene calls are TRBV7-8 and TRBJ1-1; 7 nucleotides align to TRBD1. This CDR3 has 16 residues. Per the germline V gene, CDR1 is SGHVS and CDR2 is FQNEAQ. V was pared by 1 base and J by 2 bases, with 7 bases of the junction left unmatched. The CDR3 DNA follows: TGTGCCAGCAGCTTAGATAAGGCAGGGGGTAACACTGAAGCTTTCTTT. It yields the protein CASSLDKAGGNTEAFF. Looking up the rest from reference TRBV7-8 and TRBJ1-1 gives the full variable domain: GAGVSQSPRYKVAKRGQDVALRCDPISGHVSLFWYQQALGQGPEFLTYFQNEAQLDKSGLPSDRFFAERPEGSVSTLKIQRTQQEDSAVYLCASSLDKAGGNTEAFFGQGTRLTVV.

This clone was detected a few times. This chain joins TRBV7-9 and TRBJ2-1; D might be TRBD2 (5 bases). Trimming left V 5 bases short and J 9 bases short, with 17 bases between. Germline loops: CDR1 SEHNR, CDR2 FQNEAQ (reference sequence). CDR3 length equals 14 residues. The CDR3 protein is CASSPPAIEGEQFF. In DNA form, the CDR3 reads TGTGCCAGCAGCCCACCCGCGATAGAGGGTGAGCAGTTCTTC.

The chain has TRBV4-2 and TRBJ2-7; the match to TRBD2 covers 14 bases. After removal of 0 bases from V and 3 bases from J, the junction contained 4 bases not matched to a gene. The V gene's germline CDR1 is LGHNA and CDR2 YNFKEQ. The CDR3 contains 17 residues. CDR3 sequence: CASSQDLTSGRVYEQYF. CDR3 sequence (DNA): TGTGCCAGCAGCCAAGACCTGACTAGCGGGAGGGTCTACGAGCAGTACTTC.